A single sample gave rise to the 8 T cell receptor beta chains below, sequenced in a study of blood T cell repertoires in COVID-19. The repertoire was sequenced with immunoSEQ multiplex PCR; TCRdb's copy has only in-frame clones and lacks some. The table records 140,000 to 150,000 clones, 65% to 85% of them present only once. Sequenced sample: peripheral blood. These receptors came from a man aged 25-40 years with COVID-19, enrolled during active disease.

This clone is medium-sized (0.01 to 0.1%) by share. CDR3 sequence (DNA): TGTGCCAGCAGCCCTCGAGCGGGGGAGCTTTCCTATGAGCAGTTCTTC. It is translated as CASSPRAGELSYEQFF. The chain combines TRBV9 with TRBJ2-1; 8 nucleotides line up with TRBD2. The CDR3 consists of 16 residues. CDR1 is SGDLS, CDR2 YYNGEE, per germline. V was clipped by 4 bases and J by 8 bases; unmatched bases: 14.

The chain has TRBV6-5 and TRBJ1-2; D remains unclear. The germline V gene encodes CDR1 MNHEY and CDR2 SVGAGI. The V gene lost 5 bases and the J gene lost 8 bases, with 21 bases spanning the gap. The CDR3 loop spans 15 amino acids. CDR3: CASSPKLAGKKGYTF. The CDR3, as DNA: TGTGCCAGCAGTCCCAAATTGGCAGGAAAAAAGGGCTACACCTTC.

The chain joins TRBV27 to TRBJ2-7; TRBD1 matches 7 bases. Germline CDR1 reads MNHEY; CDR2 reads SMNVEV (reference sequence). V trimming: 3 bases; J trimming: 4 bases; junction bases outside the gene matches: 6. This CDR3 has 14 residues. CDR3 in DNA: TGTGCCAGCAGTTTTCAGGGACAGCTATACGAGCAGTACTTC. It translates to CASSFQGQLYEQYF.

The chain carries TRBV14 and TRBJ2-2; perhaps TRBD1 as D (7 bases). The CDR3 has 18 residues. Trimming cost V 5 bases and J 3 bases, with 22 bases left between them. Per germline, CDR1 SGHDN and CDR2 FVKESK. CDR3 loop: CASSGGGGVGRHTGELFF. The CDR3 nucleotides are TGTGCCAGCAGCGGTGGAGGGGGCGTCGGGCGTCACACCGGGGAGCTGTTTTTT. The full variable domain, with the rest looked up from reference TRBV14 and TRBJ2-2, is EAGVTQFPSHSVIEKGQTVTLRCDPISGHDNLYWYRRVMGKEIKFLLHFVKESKQDESGMPNNRFLAERTGGTYSTLKVQPAELEDSGVYFCASSGGGGVGRHTGELFFGEGSRLTVL.

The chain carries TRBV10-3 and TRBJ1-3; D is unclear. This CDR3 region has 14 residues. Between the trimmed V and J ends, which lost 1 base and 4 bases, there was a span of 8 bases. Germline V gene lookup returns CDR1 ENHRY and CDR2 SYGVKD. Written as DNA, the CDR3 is TGTGCCATCAGTGAGTTCGGTCTGGGAAACACCATATATTTT. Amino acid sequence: CAISEFGLGNTIYF.

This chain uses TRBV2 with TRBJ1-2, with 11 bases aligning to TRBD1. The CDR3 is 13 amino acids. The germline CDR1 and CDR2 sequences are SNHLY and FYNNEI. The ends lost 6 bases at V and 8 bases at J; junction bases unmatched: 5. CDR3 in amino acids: CASRVGQGAGYTF. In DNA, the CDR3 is TGTGCCAGCAGGGTAGGACAGGGGGCCGGCTACACCTTC.

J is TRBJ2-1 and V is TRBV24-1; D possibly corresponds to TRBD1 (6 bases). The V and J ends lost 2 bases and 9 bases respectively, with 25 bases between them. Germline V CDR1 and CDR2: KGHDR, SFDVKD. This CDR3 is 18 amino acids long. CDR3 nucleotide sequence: TGTGCCACCAGTGATTCCTCACCGGGACATCTCCGCGGGCGTGAGCAGTTCTTC. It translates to CATSDSSPGHLRGREQFF.

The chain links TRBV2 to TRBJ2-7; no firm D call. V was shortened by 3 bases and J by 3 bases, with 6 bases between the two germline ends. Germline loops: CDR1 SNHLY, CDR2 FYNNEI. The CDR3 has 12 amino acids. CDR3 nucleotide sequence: TGTGCCAGCAGTGACGGGTTCTACGAGCAGTACTTC. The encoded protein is CASSDGFYEQYF.